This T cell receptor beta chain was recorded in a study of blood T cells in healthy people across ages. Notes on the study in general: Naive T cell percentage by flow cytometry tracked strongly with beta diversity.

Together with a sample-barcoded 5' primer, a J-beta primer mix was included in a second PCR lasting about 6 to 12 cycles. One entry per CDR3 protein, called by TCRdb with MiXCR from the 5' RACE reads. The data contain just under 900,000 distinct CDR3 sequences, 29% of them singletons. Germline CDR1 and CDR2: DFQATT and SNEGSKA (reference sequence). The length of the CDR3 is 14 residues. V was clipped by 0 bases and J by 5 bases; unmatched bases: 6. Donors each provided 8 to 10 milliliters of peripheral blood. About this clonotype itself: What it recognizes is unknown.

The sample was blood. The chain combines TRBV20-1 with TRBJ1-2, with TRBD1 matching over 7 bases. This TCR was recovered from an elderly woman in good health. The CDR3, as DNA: TGCAGTGCTAGAGATGGACAGGCGATTTATGGCTACACCTTC. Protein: CSARDGQAIYGYTF.